These 7 T cell receptor beta chains were sequenced from one sample in a study of blood T cell repertoires in COVID-19. Using immunoSEQ multiplex PCR, the repertoire was profiled, and TCRdb retains in-frame clones only, with some absent. This sample has 40,000 or so clones, with approximately 81% found just once. The sequencing sample was made of peripheral blood. These receptors all come from a man in his sixties in a cohort sampled during active COVID-19.

This rearrangement joins TRBV27 to TRBJ1-1, with 8 bases identical to TRBD1. V gave up 8 bases and J gave up 5 bases; unmatched junction bases: 10. The CDR3 covers 14 residues. Germline CDR1 MNHEY, CDR2 SMNVEV (reference sequence). The CDR3 nucleotides read TGTGCCAGCTGGTCCCCTACAGGGGGGACTGAAGCTTTCTTT. Encoded protein: CASWSPTGGTEAFF.

Only one count was recorded for this clone. V and J are TRBV5-8 and TRBJ1-4; no reliable D call. CDR1 is SGHTS and CDR2 is YDEGEE in the germline V gene. This CDR3 comprises 17 residues. V lost 6 bases and J 0 bases, leaving 18 bases between the germline ends. Here the CDR3 DNA reads TGTGCCAGCAACCATGGCCGGGAGGACGCAACTAATGAAAAACTGTTTTTT. Translated: CASNHGREDATNEKLFF.

The rearrangement links TRBV5-1 to TRBJ2-3, with no clear D. Germline assignment: CDR1 SGHRS and CDR2 YFSETQ. CDR3 length: 14 residues. V was shortened by 4 bases and J by 2 bases, with 11 bases between the two germline ends. In DNA form, the CDR3 reads TGCGCCAGCAGCCCCCGTTATGTCACAGATACGCAGTATTTT. Its translation is CASSPRYVTDTQYF.

The rearrangement uses TRBV27 and TRBJ1-1; D is possibly TRBD1 (5 bases). Looked up from germline, CDR1 is MNHEY and CDR2 is SMNVEV (reference sequence). Trimming stripped 10 bases from V and 5 bases from J, with 11 bases between. There are 11 residues in the CDR3. The CDR3 reads CATWGGTEAFF. In nucleotides, the CDR3 is TGTGCCACCTGGGGGGGAACTGAAGCTTTCTTT.

This clone was detected only once. Other nucleotide sequences in the sample specify the same CDR3. This chain links TRBV30 with TRBJ2-2, with D possibly being TRBD1 (5 bases). The V and J ends lost 4 bases and 1 base respectively, with 7 bases between them. This CDR3 is built from 13 residues. From germline, CDR1 is GTSNPN and CDR2 SVGIG (reference sequence). The CDR3 reads CAWKTGNTGELFF. CDR3 in DNA: TGTGCCTGGAAAACAGGGAACACCGGGGAGCTGTTTTTT.

V and J are TRBV7-9 and TRBJ1-4, with D tentatively TRBD1 (6 bases). The CDR3 consists of 16 residues. V was cut by 3 bases and J by 5 bases, with 16 bases left in between. The germline V gene encodes CDR1 SEHNR and CDR2 FQNEAQ (reference sequence). The DNA of the CDR3 is TGTGCCAGCAGCTTCGCGATGACAGGTCCGAATGAAAAACTGTTTTTT. It specifies CASSFAMTGPNEKLFF.

This chain connects TRBV7-3 to TRBJ2-2; D possibly corresponds to TRBD2 (6 bases). The V and J ends lost 4 bases and 8 bases respectively, with 11 bases between them. This CDR3 comprises 13 residues. Germline CDR1 and CDR2: SGHTA and FQGTGA. CDR3 bases: TGTGCCAGCAGCTCGCAGGAGGGAGGGGAGCTGTTTTTT. Translated: CASSSQEGGELFF.